These 24 T cell receptor beta chains came from one sample sequenced in a study of cytomegalovirus exposure and HLA in healthy donors. Vbeta (60) and Jbeta (13) primers were used in the PCR. The data were produced by immunoSEQ multiplex PCR, yet TCRdb's version contains in-frame clones alone and is incomplete. Here the sample spans about 190,000 clones, approximately 82% being singletons. The sequencing input was PBMCs. These receptors were collected from a man in his forties in good health and CMV-seropositive.

The chain carries TRBV7-9 and TRBJ1-1, with 9 bases aligning to TRBD1. The CDR3 covers 14 residues. Trimming took 3 bases from V and 4 from J; bases not matched to a gene: 3. The germline V gene has CDR1 SEHNR and CDR2 FQNEAQ (reference sequence). CDR3 coding DNA: TGTGCCAGCAGCTTTACAGGGGGCGTCACTGAAGCTTTCTTT. The encoded protein is CASSFTGGVTEAFF.

This chain joins TRBV5-4 and TRBJ2-1, with 7 bases fitting TRBD1. CDR3 length: 16 residues. Unmatched junction bases numbered 5, after V lost 0 bases and J lost 2 bases. The V gene's germline CDR1 is SGHNT and CDR2 YYREEE (reference sequence). The CDR3 region is CASSLGGQSTYNEQFF. The CDR3 nucleotides are TGTGCCAGCAGCTTGGGGGGACAGAGTACCTACAATGAGCAGTTCTTC.

The J gene is TRBJ2-1, the V gene TRBV6-1; D is perhaps TRBD1 (5 bases). The germline V and J ends were trimmed by 4 bases and 10 bases, with 11 bases remaining between them. The CDR3 loop spans 12 amino acids. Germline V gives CDR1 MNHNS, CDR2 SASEGT. CDR3 sequence: CASSVTGSEQFF. The CDR3 region has the DNA TGTGCCAGCAGTGTAACAGGCAGCGAGCAGTTCTTC.

The chain is built from TRBV29-1 and TRBJ2-3, with D unclear. This CDR3 has 13 residues. V dropped 5 bases and J dropped 0 bases, with 9 bases sitting between them. Per germline, CDR1 SQVTM and CDR2 ANQGSEA. Written as DNA, the CDR3 is TGCAGCGTTAATGTGGCCAGCACAGATACGCAGTATTTT. Its protein product is CSVNVASTDTQYF.

The CDR3 loop reads CASSLQGDQPQHF. CDR3 coding DNA: TGTGCCAGCAGCCTACAGGGGGATCAGCCCCAGCATTTT. The chain employs TRBV14 and TRBJ1-5; TRBD1 aligns across 8 bases. The V segment lost 4 bases and the J segment 5 bases; nucleotides outside the gene matches: 1. This CDR3 is 13 amino acids long. Germline loops: CDR1 SGHDN, CDR2 FVKESK.

The V call is TRBV2, the J call TRBJ1-3; D perhaps matches TRBD1 (6 bases). V lost 10 bases to trimming and J lost 2 bases, with 15 bases between them. Germline loops: CDR1 SNHLY, CDR2 FYNNEI. The CDR3 contains 14 residues. CDR3 coding DNA: TGTGCCACCAAACCCGGGACAACTGGAAACACCATATATTTT. It yields the protein CATKPGTTGNTIYF. The whole variable domain, remainder taken from reference TRBV2 and TRBJ1-3, is EPEVTQTPSHQVTQMGQEVILRCVPISNHLYFYWYRQILGQKVEFLVSFYNNEISEKSEIFDDQFSVERPDGSNFTLKIRSTKLEDSAMYFCATKPGTTGNTIYFGEGSWLTVV.

V usage is TRBV5-1 and J usage is TRBJ1-1; D is ambiguous. In germline, CDR1 is SGHRS, CDR2 YFSETQ. V was cut by 4 bases and J by 2 bases, with 9 bases left in between. This CDR3 comprises 13 residues. The CDR3 here is CASSDQVNTEAFF. DNA of the CDR3: TGCGCCAGCAGCGATCAGGTTAACACTGAAGCTTTCTTT.

This clone has just one count. This sequence joins TRBV6-5 and TRBJ1-2; TRBD1 matches at 8 bases. V trimming: 7 bases; J trimming: 8 bases; junction bases outside the gene matches: 15. The germline V gene encodes CDR1 MNHEY and CDR2 SVGAGI. CDR3 length equals 15 residues. The CDR3, as DNA: TGTGCCAGCACCCTTCATGGGGACAGGCAATGGGGCTACACCTTC. It yields the protein CASTLHGDRQWGYTF.

This clone was counted only a few times. The gene calls are TRBV5-1 and TRBJ1-1, with 11 bases that match TRBD1. After removal of 4 bases from V and 4 bases from J, the junction contained 0 bases not matched to a gene. The CDR3 consists of 13 residues. Germline lookup yields CDR1 SGHRS and CDR2 YFSETQ. The CDR3 DNA is TGCGCCAGCAGCGGGACAGGGGGCACTGAAGCTTTCTTT. As protein: CASSGTGGTEAFF.

This clone was seen more than once but under ten times. V gene TRBV5-1 combines with J gene TRBJ2-1; TRBD2 matches at 8 bases. This CDR3 is built from 16 residues. CDR1 and CDR2 from the germline V gene are SGHRS and YFSETQ. Trimming removed 7 bases from V and 0 bases from J; junction bases left unmatched: 9. The CDR3 bases are TGCGCCAGCCGCCGGGTGGCGGGAGGCTCCTACAATGAGCAGTTCTTC. The encoded protein is CASRRVAGGSYNEQFF.

This clone occurred once. CDR3 residues: CASRPTGTGGSYEQYF. CDR3 nucleotides: TGTGCCAGCAGGCCCACCGGGACAGGAGGATCCTACGAGCAGTACTTC. This rearrangement joins TRBV2 to TRBJ2-7; TRBD1 aligns across 8 bases. Germline V CDR1 and CDR2: SNHLY, FYNNEI. Trimming cost V 6 bases and J 1 base; bases outside gene matches: 11. CDR3 size: 16 residues.

The table lists this clone with a few counts. The CDR3 bases are TGTGCCAGCTCACCATATGGGCCCCAAGAGACCCAGTACTTC. This translates into CASSPYGPQETQYF. V usage is TRBV18 and J usage is TRBJ2-5, with D unresolved. The CDR3 spans 14 residues. V was clipped by 2 bases and J by 1 base, with 8 bases between them. Germline V lookup: CDR1 KGHSH, CDR2 LQKENI.

The chain uses TRBV5-1 and TRBJ1-2; 8 nucleotides align to TRBD1. J was trimmed by 3 bases and V by 4 bases; bases with no gene match: 2. The CDR3 length is 13 residues. Looked up from germline, CDR1 is SGHRS and CDR2 is YFSETQ. The CDR3 protein is CASSAGQDYGYTF. CDR3 sequence (DNA): TGCGCCAGCAGCGCGGGACAGGACTATGGCTACACCTTC.

Notes on this clone: One end of the junction fails to match germline, which may point to a read error. The V call is TRBV29-1, the J call TRBJ2-1; 12 positions match TRBD1. Germline CDR1 is SQVTM and CDR2 is ANQGSEA. CDR3 length: 11 amino acids. The CDR3 DNA follows: TGCAGCGTTCACCGGGACAGGGGGCGAGTCTTC. It is translated as CSVHRDRGRVF.

This clone was seen only once. The CDR3 loop reads CASSQGGFTIQPQHF. The CDR3 region has the DNA TGCGCCAGCAGCCAGGGGGGTTTTACCATTCAGCCCCAGCATTTT. V and J are TRBV4-1 and TRBJ1-5, with D possibly TRBD1 on 5 matching bases. Germline CDR1 is MGHRA and CDR2 is YSYEKL. This CDR3 spans 15 amino acids. V shed 3 bases and J shed 6 bases, with 15 bases lying between them.

The chain recombines TRBV18 with TRBJ1-1, with 8 bases fitting TRBD1. V lost 8 bases and J lost 5; bases outside the gene matches: 10. The CDR3 has 14 residues. In germline, CDR1 is KGHSH, CDR2 LQKENI. The CDR3 region has the DNA TGTGCCAGCACTATTCCAGGGGGCGGAACTGAAGCTTTCTTT. This sequence encodes CASTIPGGGTEAFF.

This clone was picked up one time. The rearrangement joins TRBV27 to TRBJ2-3; 9 bases align to TRBD2. V gave up 5 bases and J gave up 3 bases; unmatched junction bases: 6. The CDR3 consists of 15 residues. In germline, CDR1 is MNHEY, CDR2 SMNVEV (reference sequence). The CDR3 bases are TGTGCCAGCAGTCCAGCGGGAGGAAGGACAGATACGCAGTATTTT. Protein sequence: CASSPAGGRTDTQYF.

The V and J genes are TRBV19 and TRBJ1-1, with 8 bases aligning to TRBD1. The ends lost 3 bases at V and 6 bases at J; junction bases unmatched: 12. The CDR3 sequence is 16 residues long. Germline lookup yields CDR1 LNHDA and CDR2 SQIVND (reference sequence). The CDR3 DNA follows: TGTGCCAGTAGTATTAAGGACAGGGTAAAGTCTCCTGAAGCTTTCTTT. Translated: CASSIKDRVKSPEAFF.

V and J are TRBV27 and TRBJ2-2; D gene unclear. V was trimmed by 2 bases and J by 3 bases, leaving 7 bases between them. In germline, CDR1 is MNHEY, CDR2 SMNVEV (reference sequence). The CDR3 contains 14 residues. CDR3 DNA: TGTGCCAGCAGTTTAGCCCGGGACACCGGGGAGCTGTTTTTT. Its protein is CASSLARDTGELFF.

This clone has just one count. The rearrangement links TRBV7-9 to TRBJ2-7, with TRBD1 matching 7 bases. Unmatched junction bases numbered 11, after V lost 6 bases and J lost 9 bases. The CDR3 spans 13 residues. The V gene's germline CDR1 is SEHNR and CDR2 FQNEAQ (reference sequence). The CDR3 nucleotides are TGTGCCAGCAGTCGATACACAGGGGCAGGGCAGTACTTC. Translation: CASSRYTGAGQYF.

The genes are TRBV7-4 and TRBJ1-5; 7 bases are shared with TRBD1. V shed 5 bases and J 4 bases; nucleotides not matched to a gene: 8. CDR3 length equals 15 residues. Looked up from germline, CDR1 is SGHVT and CDR2 is SQSDAQ. Here the CDR3 DNA reads TGTGCCAGCAGCCCCGGAGACAGGGATAATCAGCCCCAGCATTTT. Its translation: CASSPGDRDNQPQHF. The full variable domain, its missing parts supplied by reference TRBV7-4 and TRBJ1-5, is GAGVSQSPRYKVAKRGRDVALRCDSISGHVTLYWYRQTLGQGSEVLTYSQSDAQRDKSGRPSGRFSAERPERSVSTLKIQRTEQGDSAVYLCASSPGDRDNQPQHFGDGTRLSIL.

For this clone: The sample carries other DNA sequences with the same CDR3. The rearrangement joins TRBV30 to TRBJ2-3; no reliable D call. Germline V gene data show CDR1 as GTSNPN and CDR2 as SVGIG (reference sequence). Trimming took 4 bases from V and 0 from J, leaving 5 bases between them. This CDR3 contains 12 residues. DNA for the CDR3: TGTGCCTGGACGAGGAGCACAGATACGCAGTATTTT. Amino acids: CAWTRSTDTQYF.

The sample holds one count of this clone. The same CDR3 can be traced to other DNA sequences in this sample. The genes are TRBV6-1 and TRBJ2-1; TRBD2 agrees at 9 bases. Germline V CDR1 and CDR2: MNHNS, SASEGT. This CDR3 region has 15 residues. V dropped 2 bases and J dropped 9; count of bases not matched to a gene: 8. As DNA, the CDR3 is TGTGCCAGCAGTGAATTAACTAGCGGGTCTGGTGAGCAGTTCTTC. This codes for CASSELTSGSGEQFF.

CDR3 region: CAWSVGQSGNTIYF. The CDR3 nucleotides are TGTGCCTGGAGTGTAGGACAGTCTGGAAACACCATATATTTT. V is TRBV30 and J is TRBJ1-3, with D maybe TRBD1 (6 bases). The germline CDR1 and CDR2 sequences are GTSNPN and SVGIG (reference sequence). Between the trimmed V and J ends, which lost 0 bases and 1 base, there was a span of 7 bases. This CDR3 has 14 amino acids.